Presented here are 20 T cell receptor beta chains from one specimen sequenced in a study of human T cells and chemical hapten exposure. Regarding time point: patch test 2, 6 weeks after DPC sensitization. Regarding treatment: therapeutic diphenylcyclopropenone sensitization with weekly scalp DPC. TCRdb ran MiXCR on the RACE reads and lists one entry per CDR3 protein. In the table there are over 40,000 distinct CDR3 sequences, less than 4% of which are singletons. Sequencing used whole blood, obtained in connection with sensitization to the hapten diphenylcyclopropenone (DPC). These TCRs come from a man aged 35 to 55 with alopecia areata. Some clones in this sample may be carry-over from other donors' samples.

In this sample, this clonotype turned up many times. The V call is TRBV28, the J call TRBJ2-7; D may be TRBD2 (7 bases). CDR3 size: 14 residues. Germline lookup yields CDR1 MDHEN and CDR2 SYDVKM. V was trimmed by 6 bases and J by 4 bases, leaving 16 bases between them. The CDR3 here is CASSGGLALYEQYF. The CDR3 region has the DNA TGTGCCAGCAGCGGGGGGCTAGCGCTTTACGAGCAGTACTTC.

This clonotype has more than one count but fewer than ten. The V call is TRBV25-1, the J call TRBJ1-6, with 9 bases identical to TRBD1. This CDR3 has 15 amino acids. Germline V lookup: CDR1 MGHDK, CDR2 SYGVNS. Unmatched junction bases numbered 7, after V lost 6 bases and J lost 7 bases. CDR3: CASRPDRGFNSPLHF. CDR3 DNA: TGTGCCAGCAGGCCTGACAGGGGGTTCAATTCACCCCTCCACTTT.

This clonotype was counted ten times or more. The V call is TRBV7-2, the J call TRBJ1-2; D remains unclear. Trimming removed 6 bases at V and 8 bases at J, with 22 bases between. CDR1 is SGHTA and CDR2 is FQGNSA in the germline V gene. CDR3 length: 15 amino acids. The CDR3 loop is CASRVGEALSGGYTF. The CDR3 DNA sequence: TGTGCCAGCAGGGTTGGGGAAGCCCTGAGTGGGGGCTACACCTTC.

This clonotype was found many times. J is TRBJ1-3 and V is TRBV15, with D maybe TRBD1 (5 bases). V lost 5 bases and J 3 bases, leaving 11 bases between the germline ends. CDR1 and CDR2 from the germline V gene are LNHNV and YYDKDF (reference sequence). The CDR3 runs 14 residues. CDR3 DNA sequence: TGTGCCACCAGCCCGTGGGGCGGTGGAAACACCATATATTTT. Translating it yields CATSPWGGGNTIYF.

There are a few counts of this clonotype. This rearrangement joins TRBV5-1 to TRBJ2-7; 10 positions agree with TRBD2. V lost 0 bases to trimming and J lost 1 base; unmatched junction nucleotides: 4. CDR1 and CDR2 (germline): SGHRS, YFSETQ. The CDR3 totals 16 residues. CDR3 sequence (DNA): TGCGCCAGCAGCTTGGGGACTAGCGGACTGTCCTACGAGCAGTACTTC. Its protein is CASSLGTSGLSYEQYF.

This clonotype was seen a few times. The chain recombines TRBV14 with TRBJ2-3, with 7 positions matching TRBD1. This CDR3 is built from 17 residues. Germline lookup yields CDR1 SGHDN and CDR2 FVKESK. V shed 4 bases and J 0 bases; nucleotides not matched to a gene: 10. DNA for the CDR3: TGTGCCAGCAGCCCCTCCGGGACAGACATAAGCACAGATACGCAGTATTTT. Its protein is CASSPSGTDISTDTQYF. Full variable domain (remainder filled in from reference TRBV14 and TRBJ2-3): EAGVTQFPSHSVIEKGQTVTLRCDPISGHDNLYWYRRVMGKEIKFLLHFVKESKQDESGMPNNRFLAERTGGTYSTLKVQPAELEDSGVYFCASSPSGTDISTDTQYFGPGTRLTVL.

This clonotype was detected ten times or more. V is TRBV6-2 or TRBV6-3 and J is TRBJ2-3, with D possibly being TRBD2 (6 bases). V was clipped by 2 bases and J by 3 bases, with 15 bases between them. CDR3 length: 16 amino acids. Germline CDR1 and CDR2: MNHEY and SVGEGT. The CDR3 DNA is TGTGCCAGCAGTTACGGTGCGGGATTAAGAACAGATACGCAGTATTTT. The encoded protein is CASSYGAGLRTDTQYF.

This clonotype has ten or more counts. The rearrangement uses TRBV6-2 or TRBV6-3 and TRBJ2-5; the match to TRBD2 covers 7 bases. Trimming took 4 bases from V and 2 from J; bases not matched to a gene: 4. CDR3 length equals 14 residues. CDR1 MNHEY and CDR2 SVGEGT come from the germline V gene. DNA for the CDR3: TGTGCCAGCAGTTTCGGGAGGCGACAAGAGACCCAGTACTTC. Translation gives CASSFGRRQETQYF.

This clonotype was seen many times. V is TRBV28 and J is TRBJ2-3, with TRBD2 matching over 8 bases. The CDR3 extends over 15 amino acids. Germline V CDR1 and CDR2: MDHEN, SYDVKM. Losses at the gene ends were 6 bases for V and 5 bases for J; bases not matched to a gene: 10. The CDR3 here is CASSLSGSSGDTQYF. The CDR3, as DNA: TGTGCCAGCAGCCTGAGCGGGAGCAGTGGAGATACGCAGTATTTT.

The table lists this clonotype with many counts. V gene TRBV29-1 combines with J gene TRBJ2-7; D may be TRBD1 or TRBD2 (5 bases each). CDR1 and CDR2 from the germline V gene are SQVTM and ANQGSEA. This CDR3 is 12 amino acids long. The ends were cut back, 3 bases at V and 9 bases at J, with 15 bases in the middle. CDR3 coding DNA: TGCAGCGTTGATTCAGGTTTGGGGGTGCAGTACTTC. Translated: CSVDSGLGVQYF.

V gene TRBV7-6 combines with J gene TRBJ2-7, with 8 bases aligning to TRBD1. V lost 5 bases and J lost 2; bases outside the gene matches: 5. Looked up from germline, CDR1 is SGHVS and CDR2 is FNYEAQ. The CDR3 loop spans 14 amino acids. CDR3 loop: CASSAGTGAYEQYF. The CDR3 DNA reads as TGTGCCAGCAGCGCCGGGACAGGAGCCTACGAGCAGTACTTC.

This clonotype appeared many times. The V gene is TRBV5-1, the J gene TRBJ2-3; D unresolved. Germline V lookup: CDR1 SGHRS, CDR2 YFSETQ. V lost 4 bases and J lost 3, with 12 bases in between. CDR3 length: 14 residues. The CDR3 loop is CASSSLVRTDTQYF. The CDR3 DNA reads TGCGCCAGCAGCAGCCTGGTAAGGACAGATACGCAGTATTTT. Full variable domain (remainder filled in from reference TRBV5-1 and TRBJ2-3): KAGVTQTPRYLIKTRGQQVTLSCSPISGHRSVSWYQQTPGQGLQFLFEYFSETQRNKGNFPGRFSGRQFSNSRSEMNVSTLELGDSALYLCASSSLVRTDTQYFGPGTRLTVL.

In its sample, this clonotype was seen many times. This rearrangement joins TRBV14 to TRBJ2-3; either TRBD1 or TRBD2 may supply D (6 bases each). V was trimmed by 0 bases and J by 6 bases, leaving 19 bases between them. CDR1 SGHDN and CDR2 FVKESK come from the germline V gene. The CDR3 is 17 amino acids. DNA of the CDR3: TGTGCCAGCAGCCAAGAAGGGGGGTCAGTCTGGAGGGATACGCAGTATTTT. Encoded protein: CASSQEGGSVWRDTQYF. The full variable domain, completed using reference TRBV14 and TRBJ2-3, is EAGVTQFPSHSVIEKGQTVTLRCDPISGHDNLYWYRRVMGKEIKFLLHFVKESKQDESGMPNNRFLAERTGGTYSTLKVQPAELEDSGVYFCASSQEGGSVWRDTQYFGPGTRLTVL.

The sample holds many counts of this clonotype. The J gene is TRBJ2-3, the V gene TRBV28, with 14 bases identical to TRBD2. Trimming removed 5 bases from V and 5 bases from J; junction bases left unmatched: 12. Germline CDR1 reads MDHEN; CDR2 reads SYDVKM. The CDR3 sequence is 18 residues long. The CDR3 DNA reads TGTGCCAGCAGTCCGATACCGGGACTAGCGGGAGATGTAGATACGCAGTATTTT. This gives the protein CASSPIPGLAGDVDTQYF.

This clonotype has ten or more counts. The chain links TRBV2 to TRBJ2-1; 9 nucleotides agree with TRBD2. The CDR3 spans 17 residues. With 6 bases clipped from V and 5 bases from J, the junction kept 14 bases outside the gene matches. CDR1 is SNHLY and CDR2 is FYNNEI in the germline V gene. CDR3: CASSPWERGRGDNEQFF. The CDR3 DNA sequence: TGTGCCAGCAGCCCATGGGAGCGCGGGAGGGGTGACAATGAGCAGTTCTTC.

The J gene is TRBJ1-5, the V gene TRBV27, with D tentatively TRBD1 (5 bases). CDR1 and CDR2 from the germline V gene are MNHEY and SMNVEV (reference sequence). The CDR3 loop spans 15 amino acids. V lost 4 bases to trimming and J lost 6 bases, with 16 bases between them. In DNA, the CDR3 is TGTGCCAGCAGTTCGACAGATTCGGTGGGTCAGCCCCAGCATTTT. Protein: CASSSTDSVGQPQHF.

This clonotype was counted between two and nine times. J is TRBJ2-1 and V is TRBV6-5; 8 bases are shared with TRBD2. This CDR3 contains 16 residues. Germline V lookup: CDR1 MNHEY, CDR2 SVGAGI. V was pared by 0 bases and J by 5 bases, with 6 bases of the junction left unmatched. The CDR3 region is CASSYSPGLGHNEQFF. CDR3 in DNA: TGTGCCAGCAGTTACTCCCCGGGACTAGGTCACAATGAGCAGTTCTTC.

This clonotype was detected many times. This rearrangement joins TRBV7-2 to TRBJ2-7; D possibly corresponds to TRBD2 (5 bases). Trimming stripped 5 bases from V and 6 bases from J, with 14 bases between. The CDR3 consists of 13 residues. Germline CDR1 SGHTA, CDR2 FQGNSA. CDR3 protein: CASSPRTGLEQYF. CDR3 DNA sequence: TGTGCCAGCAGCCCGAGGACTGGGCTCGAGCAGTACTTC.

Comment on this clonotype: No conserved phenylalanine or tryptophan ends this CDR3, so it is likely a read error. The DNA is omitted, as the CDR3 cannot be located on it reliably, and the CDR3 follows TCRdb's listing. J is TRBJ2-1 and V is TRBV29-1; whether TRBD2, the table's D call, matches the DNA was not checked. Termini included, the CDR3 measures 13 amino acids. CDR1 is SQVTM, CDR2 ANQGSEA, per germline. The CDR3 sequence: CSARAGVGNEQGG.

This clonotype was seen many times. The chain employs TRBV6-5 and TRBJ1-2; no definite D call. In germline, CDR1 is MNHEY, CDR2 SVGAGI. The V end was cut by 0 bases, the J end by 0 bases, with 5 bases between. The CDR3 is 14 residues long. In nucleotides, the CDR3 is TGTGCCAGCAGTTACTCCCACACTAACTATGGCTACACCTTC. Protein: CASSYSHTNYGYTF.